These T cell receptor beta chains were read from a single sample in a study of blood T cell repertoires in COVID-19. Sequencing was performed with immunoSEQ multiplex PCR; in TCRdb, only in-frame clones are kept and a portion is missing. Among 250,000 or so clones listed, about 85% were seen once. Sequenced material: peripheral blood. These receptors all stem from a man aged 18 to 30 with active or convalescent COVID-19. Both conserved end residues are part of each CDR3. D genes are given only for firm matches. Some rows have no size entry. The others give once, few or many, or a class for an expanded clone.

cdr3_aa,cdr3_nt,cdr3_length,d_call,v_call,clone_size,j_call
CASSPLDRGLRHEQYF,TGCGCCAGCAGCCCCCTAGACAGGGGGCTTCGACACGAGCAGTACTTC,16,TRBD1,TRBV4-1,.,TRBJ2-7
CASSPRDRGINEQYF,TGTGCCAGCTCACCTCGGGACAGGGGAATCAACGAGCAGTACTTC,15,TRBD1,TRBV18,.,TRBJ2-7
CASTRDSTYEQYF,TGTGCCAGCACTCGGGACAGCACCTACGAGCAGTACTTC,13,TRBD1,TRBV28,.,TRBJ2-7
CASSGQGVPYEQYF,TGTGCCAGCAGCGGACAGGGGGTTCCGTACGAGCAGTACTTC,14,TRBD1,TRBV9,.,TRBJ2-7
CASRPGQGYEKLFF,TGTGCCAGCAGACCGGGACAGGGATATGAAAAACTGTTTTTT,14,TRBD1,TRBV28,.,TRBJ1-4
CATSRPILNTEAFF,TGTGCCACCAGCAGACCTATACTTAACACTGAAGCTTTCTTT,14,.,TRBV15,.,TRBJ1-1
CASTRGQGSSPLHF,TGTGCCAGTACTAGGGGACAGGGGAGTTCACCCCTCCACTTT,14,TRBD1,TRBV19,.,TRBJ1-6
CASSLPPGGYTF,TGTGCCAGCAGTCTCCCCCCGGGTGGCTACACCTTC,12,.,TRBV6-5,.,TRBJ1-2
CASSSLDRFNYGYTF,TGTGCCAGCAGCTCTCTCGACAGATTTAACTATGGCTACACCTTC,15,.,TRBV7-3,.,TRBJ1-2
CASSLRGNYGYTF,TGTGCCAGCAGCTTGAGGGGGAACTATGGCTACACCTTC,13,.,TRBV5-4,once,TRBJ1-2
CASSPPTGGRTEAFF,TGTGCCAGCAGTCCTCCGACAGGGGGACGGACTGAAGCTTTCTTT,15,TRBD1,TRBV28,.,TRBJ1-1
CASSPGQSMNTEAFF,TGTGCCAGCAGCCCCGGACAGTCCATGAACACTGAAGCTTTCTTT,15,.,TRBV9,.,TRBJ1-1
CASSYLGTGDAEQYF,TGTGCCAGCAGTTATCTTGGGACAGGGGATGCCGAGCAGTACTTC,15,TRBD1,TRBV6-6,once,TRBJ2-7
CASSQGTGTRSKMYNEQFF,TGTGCCAGCAGCCAAGGAACCGGGACTAGATCAAAAATGTACAATGAGCAGTTCTTC,19,TRBD2,TRBV3-1/TRBV3-2,.,TRBJ2-1
CASSLGQDDQPQHF,TGTGCCAGCAGCCTCGGACAGGATGACCAGCCCCAGCATTTT,14,TRBD1,TRBV3-1/TRBV3-2,.,TRBJ1-5